The subject of this entry is one TCR beta chain. Its antigen is as yet unknown. In the naive CD8 group, cells lacked CD45RO and were positively selected for CCR7, so terminally differentiated effector memory CD45RA+ cells were left out. CDR3 length equals 13 residues. CDR1 and CDR2 from the germline V gene are GTSNPN and SVGIG (reference sequence). Unmatched junction bases numbered 4, after V lost 5 bases and J lost 1 base. The sample comes from a study of shared clonotypes between healthy human individuals. Study-level findings and limits: Enrolling few donors narrowed the genetic and exposure-history diversity that was represented. Clonotypes that were shared across a few donors made up around 4.6% of naive CD4 clonotypes.

Genomic DNA of each subset was evenly split across several immunoSEQ plates. Data came from immunoSEQ multiplex PCR; TCRdb stores just in-frame clones and leaves some out. Of 700,000 to 950,000 clones in the sample, about 96% were seen once. Source material: naive CD8+ T cells sorted from blood. The clonotype was recovered from a man in his thirties or forties in good health. The chain employs TRBV30 and TRBJ2-7, with TRBD2 matching 8 bases. Here the CDR3 DNA reads TGTGCCTGGGACACTAGCGGATCCTACGAGCAGTACTTC. Translation: CAWDTSGSYEQYF.